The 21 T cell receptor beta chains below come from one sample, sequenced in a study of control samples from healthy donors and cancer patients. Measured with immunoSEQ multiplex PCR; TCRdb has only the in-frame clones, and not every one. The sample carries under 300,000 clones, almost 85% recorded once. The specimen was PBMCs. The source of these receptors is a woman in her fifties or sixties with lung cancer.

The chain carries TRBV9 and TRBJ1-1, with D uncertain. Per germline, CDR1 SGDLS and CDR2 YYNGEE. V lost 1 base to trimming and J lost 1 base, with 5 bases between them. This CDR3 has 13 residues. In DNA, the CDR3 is TGTGCCAGCAGCGTACGACAGAACACTGAAGCTTTCTTT. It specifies CASSVRQNTEAFF.

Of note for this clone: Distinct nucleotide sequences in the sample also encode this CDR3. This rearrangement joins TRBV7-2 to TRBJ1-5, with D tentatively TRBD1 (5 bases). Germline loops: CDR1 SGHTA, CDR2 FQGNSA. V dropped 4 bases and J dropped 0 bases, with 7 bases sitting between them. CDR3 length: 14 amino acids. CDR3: CASSSDSSNQPQHF. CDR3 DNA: TGTGCCAGCAGCTCCGACAGTAGCAATCAGCCCCAGCATTTT.

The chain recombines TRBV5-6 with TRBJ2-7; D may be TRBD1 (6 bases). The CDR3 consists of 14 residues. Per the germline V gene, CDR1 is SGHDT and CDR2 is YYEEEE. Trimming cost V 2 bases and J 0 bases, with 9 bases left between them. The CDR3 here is CASSFPDSSYEQYF. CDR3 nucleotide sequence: TGTGCCAGCAGCTTCCCGGACAGCTCCTACGAGCAGTACTTC.

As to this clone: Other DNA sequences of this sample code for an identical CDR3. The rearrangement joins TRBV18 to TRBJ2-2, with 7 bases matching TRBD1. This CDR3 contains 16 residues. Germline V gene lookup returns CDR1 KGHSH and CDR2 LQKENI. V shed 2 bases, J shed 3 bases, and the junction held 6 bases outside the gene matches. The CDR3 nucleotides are TGTGCCAGCTCACCAACCCCGGGACAGTACACCGGGGAGCTGTTTTTT. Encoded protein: CASSPTPGQYTGELFF. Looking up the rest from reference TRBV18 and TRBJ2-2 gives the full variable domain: NAGVMQNPRHLVRRRGQEARLRCSPMKGHSHVYWYRQLPEEGLKFMVYLQKENIIDESGMPKERFSAEFPKEGPSILRIQQVVRGDSAAYFCASSPTPGQYTGELFFGEGSRLTVL.

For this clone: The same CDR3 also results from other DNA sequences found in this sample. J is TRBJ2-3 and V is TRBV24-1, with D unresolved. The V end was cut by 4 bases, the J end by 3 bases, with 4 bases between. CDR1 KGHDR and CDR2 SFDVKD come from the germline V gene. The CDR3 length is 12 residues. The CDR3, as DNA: TGTGCCACCAGTGAGGGGACAGATACGCAGTATTTT. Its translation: CATSEGTDTQYF.

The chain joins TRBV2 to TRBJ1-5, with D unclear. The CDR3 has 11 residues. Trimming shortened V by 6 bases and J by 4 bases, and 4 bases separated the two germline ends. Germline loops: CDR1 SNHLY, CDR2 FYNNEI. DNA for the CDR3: TGTGCCAGCAGCTTAAATCAGCCCCAGCATTTT. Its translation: CASSLNQPQHF.

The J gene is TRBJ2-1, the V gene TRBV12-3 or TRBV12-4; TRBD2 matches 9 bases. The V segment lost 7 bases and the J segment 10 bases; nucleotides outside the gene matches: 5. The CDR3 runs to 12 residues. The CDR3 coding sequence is TGTGCCAGCACCGCGGGAGGGGGAGAGCAGTTCTTC. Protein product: CASTAGGGEQFF.

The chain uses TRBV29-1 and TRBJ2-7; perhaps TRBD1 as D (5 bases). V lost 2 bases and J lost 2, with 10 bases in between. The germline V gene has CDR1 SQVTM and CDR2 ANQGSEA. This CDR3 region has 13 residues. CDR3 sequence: CSVESEGAYEQYF. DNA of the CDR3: TGCAGCGTTGAATCTGAAGGGGCCTACGAGCAGTACTTC.

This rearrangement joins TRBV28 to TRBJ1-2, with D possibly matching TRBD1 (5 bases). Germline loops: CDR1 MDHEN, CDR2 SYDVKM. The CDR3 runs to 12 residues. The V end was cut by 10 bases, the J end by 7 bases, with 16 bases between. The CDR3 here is CAITLGHGGYTF. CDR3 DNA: TGTGCCATCACTCTAGGACACGGTGGCTACACCTTC.

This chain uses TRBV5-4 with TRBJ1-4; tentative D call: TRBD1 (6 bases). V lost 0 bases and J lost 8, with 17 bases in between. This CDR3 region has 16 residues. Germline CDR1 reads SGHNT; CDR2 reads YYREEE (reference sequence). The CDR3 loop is CASSLEGGVSGEKLFF. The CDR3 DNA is TGTGCCAGCAGCTTGGAGGGGGGAGTCAGCGGGGAAAAACTGTTTTTT.

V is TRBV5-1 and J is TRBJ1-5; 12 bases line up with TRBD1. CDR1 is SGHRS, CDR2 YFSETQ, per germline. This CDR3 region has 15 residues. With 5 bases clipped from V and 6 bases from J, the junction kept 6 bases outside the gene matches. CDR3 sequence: CASSGTGGSGQPQHF. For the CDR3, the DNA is TGCGCCAGCAGTGGGACAGGGGGCTCGGGTCAGCCCCAGCATTTT.

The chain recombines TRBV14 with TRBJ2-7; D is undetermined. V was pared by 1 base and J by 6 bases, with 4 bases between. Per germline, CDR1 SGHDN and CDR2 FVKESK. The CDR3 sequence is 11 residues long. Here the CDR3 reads CASSQAFEQYF. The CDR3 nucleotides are TGTGCCAGCAGCCAAGCATTCGAGCAGTACTTC. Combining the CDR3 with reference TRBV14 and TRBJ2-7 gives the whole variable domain EAGVTQFPSHSVIEKGQTVTLRCDPISGHDNLYWYRRVMGKEIKFLLHFVKESKQDESGMPNNRFLAERTGGTYSTLKVQPAELEDSGVYFCASSQAFEQYFGPGTRLTVT.

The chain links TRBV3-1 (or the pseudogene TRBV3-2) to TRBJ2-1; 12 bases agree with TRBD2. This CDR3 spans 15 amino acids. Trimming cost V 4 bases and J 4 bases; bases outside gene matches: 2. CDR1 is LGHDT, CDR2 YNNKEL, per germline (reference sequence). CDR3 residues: CASSRTSGNYNEQFF. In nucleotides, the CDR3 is TGTGCCAGCAGCCGGACTAGCGGGAATTACAATGAGCAGTTCTTC.

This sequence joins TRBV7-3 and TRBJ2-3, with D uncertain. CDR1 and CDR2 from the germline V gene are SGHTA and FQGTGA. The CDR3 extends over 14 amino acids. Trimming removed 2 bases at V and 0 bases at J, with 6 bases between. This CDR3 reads CASSLSSSTDTQYF. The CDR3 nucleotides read TGTGCCAGCAGCTTATCATCTAGCACAGATACGCAGTATTTT.

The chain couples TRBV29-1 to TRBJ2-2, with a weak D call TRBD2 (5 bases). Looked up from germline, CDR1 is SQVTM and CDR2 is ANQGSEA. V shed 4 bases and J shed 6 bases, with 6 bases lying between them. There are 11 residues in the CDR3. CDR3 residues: CSVVGAGELFF. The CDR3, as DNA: TGCAGCGTTGTCGGGGCCGGGGAGCTGTTTTTT.

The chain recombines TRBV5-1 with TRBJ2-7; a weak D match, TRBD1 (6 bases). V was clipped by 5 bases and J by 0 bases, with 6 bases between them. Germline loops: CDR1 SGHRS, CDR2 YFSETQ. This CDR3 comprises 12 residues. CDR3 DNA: TGCGCCAGCAGACAGGGCTCCTACGAGCAGTACTTC. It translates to CASRQGSYEQYF.

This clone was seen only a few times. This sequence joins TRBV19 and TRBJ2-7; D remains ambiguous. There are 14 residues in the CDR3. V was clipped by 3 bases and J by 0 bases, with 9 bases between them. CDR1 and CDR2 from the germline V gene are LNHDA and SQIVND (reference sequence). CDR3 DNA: TGTGCCAGTAGTATCAACACGGACTCCTACGAGCAGTACTTC. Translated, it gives CASSINTDSYEQYF. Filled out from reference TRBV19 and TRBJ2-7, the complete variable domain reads DGGITQSPKYLFRKEGQNVTLSCEQNLNHDAMYWYRQDPGQGLRLIYYSQIVNDFQKGDIAEGYSVSREKKESFPLTVTSAQKNPTAFYLCASSINTDSYEQYFGPGTRLTVT.

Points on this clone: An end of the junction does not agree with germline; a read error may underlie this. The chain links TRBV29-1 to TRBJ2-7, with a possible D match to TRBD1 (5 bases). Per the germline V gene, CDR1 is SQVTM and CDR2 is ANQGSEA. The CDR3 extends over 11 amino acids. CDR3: CSVEVQDEQYF. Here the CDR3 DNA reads TGCAGCGTCGAAGTACAGGACGAGCAGTACTTC.

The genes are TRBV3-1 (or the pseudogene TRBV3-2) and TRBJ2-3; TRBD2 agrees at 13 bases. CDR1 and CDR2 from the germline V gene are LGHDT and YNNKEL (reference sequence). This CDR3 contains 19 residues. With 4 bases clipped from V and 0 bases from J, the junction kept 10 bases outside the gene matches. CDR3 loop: CASSLGLAGASPSTDTQYF. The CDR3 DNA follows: TGTGCCAGCAGCCTCGGACTAGCGGGGGCTTCACCAAGCACAGATACGCAGTATTTT.

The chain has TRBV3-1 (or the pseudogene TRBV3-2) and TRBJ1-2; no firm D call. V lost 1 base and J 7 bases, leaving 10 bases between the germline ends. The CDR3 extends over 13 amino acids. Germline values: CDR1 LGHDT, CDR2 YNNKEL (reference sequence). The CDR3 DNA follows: TGTGCCAGCAGCCAAGTAACAGCTGGTGGCTACACCTTC. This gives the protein CASSQVTAGGYTF.

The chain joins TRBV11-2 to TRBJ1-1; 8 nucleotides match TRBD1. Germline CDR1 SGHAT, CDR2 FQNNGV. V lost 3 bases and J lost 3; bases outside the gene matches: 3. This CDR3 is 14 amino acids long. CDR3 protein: CASSFTGGDTEAFF. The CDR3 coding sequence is TGTGCCAGCAGCTTTACAGGGGGGGACACTGAAGCTTTCTTT.